A selection of T cell receptor beta chains follows, all from one sample in a study of regulatory T cells in long-lasting Graves disease. TCRdb analysed the multiplex PCR reads with MiXCR anew, one entry per CDR3 protein. The data show 350,000 to 450,000 distinct CDR3 sequences, approximately 23% seen once. This specimen was peripheral blood mononuclear cells (PBMCs), taken when the disease was refractory, from a patient treated with antithyroid drugs. Source of these receptors: a middle-aged woman with Graves disease. The CDR3 runs from the conserved cysteine through the conserved F or W. The D gene is left open where the match is weak. Size tells how often a clone was seen (once, few, many) or the class of an expanded clone, and some rows leave it out.

TRBV28	TRBJ1-5	many	.	CASSLRQYPPNQPQHF	TGTGCCAGCAGTTTAAGGCAGTACCCTCCCAATCAGCCCCAGCATTTT
TRBV5-1	TRBJ2-7	.	TRBD2	CASSPGGGSTYEQYF	TGCGCCAGCAGCCCCGGGGGGGGGTCCACCTACGAGCAGTACTTC
TRBV12-3/TRBV12-4	TRBJ1-1	many	TRBD1	CASSFGQVGAFF	TGTGCCAGCAGCTTCGGACAGGTCGGGGCTTTCTTT
TRBV5-1	TRBJ1-5	few	.	CASSLIPGTNQPQHF	TGCGCCAGCAGCTTAATACCGGGGACAAATCAGCCCCAGCATTTT
TRBV28	TRBJ1-2	many	.	CASSLLAQGQGYTF	TGTGCCAGCAGTTTATTGGCTCAGGGTCAAGGCTACACCTTC
TRBV27	TRBJ1-5	.	.	CASSPRAGRGNQPQHF	TGTGCCAGCAGTCCCCGTGCGGGCAGAGGCAATCAGCCCCAGCATTTT
TRBV6-1	TRBJ1-5	few	.	CASRALIDQPQHF	TGTGCCAGCAGAGCCCTGATAGATCAGCCCCAGCATTTT
TRBV28	TRBJ2-3	.	TRBD2	CASSGPGSSGGDTQYF	TGTGCCAGCAGCGGGCCGGGAAGTTCCGGGGGGGATACGCAGTATTTT
TRBV12-3/TRBV12-4	TRBJ2-5	many	TRBD1	CASSETGTGRTQYF	TGTGCCAGCAGCGAGACCGGGACAGGGAGGACCCAGTACTTC
TRBV27	TRBJ1-1	many	.	CASSLSSAGKGTEAFF	TGTGCCAGCAGTTTATCGAGCGCGGGCAAAGGCACTGAAGCTTTCTTT
TRBV30	TRBJ1-1	few	.	CAERTVLKEAFF	TGTGCCGAGAGGACGGTTCTGAAAGAAGCTTTCTTT
TRBV5-1	TRBJ2-7	many	.	CASSSTLGLPWEQYF	TGCGCCAGCAGCTCGACCCTAGGACTACCTTGGGAGCAGTACTTC
TRBV6-1	TRBJ2-7	many	.	CASRTGTDFPEQYF	TGTGCCAGCAGGACCGGGACCGATTTCCCCGAGCAGTACTTC
TRBV3-1	TRBJ2-7	.	TRBD1	CASSQLQGSRYEQYF	TGTGCCAGCAGCCAACTACAGGGGAGTCGGTACGAGCAGTACTTC
TRBV12-3/TRBV12-4	TRBJ1-5	many	TRBD1	CASSSDRFNQPQHF	TGTGCCAGCAGTTCGGACAGGTTTAATCAGCCCCAGCATTTT
TRBV5-6	TRBJ2-5	.	.	CASSSVVWETQYF	TGTGCCAGCAGCTCCGTAGTTTGGGAGACCCAGTACTTC
TRBV20-1	TRBJ2-4	.	.	CSSERFAKNIQYF	TGCAGTTCAGAAAGATTTGCCAAAAACATTCAGTACTTC
TRBV20-1	TRBJ1-6	once	.	CSARVLGSSYNSPLHF	TGCAGTGCTAGAGTTCTGGGCAGCTCCTATAATTCACCCCTCCACTTT
TRBV11-3	TRBJ2-7	few	.	CASSSSPNEQYF	TGTGCCAGCAGCTCCTCACCTAACGAGCAGTACTTC
TRBV20-1	TRBJ1-3	few	.	CSARPLTTQQVSGNTIYF	TGCAGTGCTAGACCACTAACCACGCAACAGGTCTCTGGAAACACCATATATTTT
TRBV7-2	TRBJ1-4	few	.	CASTLRATNEKLFF	TGTGCCAGCACCCTAAGGGCAACTAATGAAAAACTGTTTTTT
TRBV7-9	TRBJ2-2	.	TRBD2	CASSPGLAGGANTGELFF	TGTGCCAGCAGCCCCGGACTAGCGGGAGGTGCGAACACCGGGGAGCTGTTTTTT
TRBV12-3/TRBV12-4	TRBJ2-7	few	.	CASSKGPSVYEQYF	TGTGCCAGCAGCAAAGGCCCTTCCGTCTACGAGCAGTACTTC
TRBV28	TRBJ1-1	many	.	CASSPLTTVNTEAFF	TGTGCCAGCAGTCCGCTCACGACGGTGAACACTGAAGCTTTCTTT
TRBV6-5	TRBJ2-7	many	.	CASSYGRTYEQYF	TGTGCCAGCAGTTACGGCAGGACCTACGAGCAGTACTTC
TRBV27	TRBJ2-4	.	.	CASSLSGNIQYF	TGTGCCAGCAGTTTATCGGGAAACATTCAGTACTTC
TRBV28	TRBJ1-2	many	TRBD1	CASSPRDRAAYGYTF	TGTGCCAGCAGTCCTCGGGACAGGGCCGCCTATGGCTACACCTTC
TRBV28	TRBJ1-5	many	.	CASSPAFQGSQPQHF	TGTGCCAGCAGTCCGGCCTTTCAGGGGAGTCAGCCCCAGCATTTT
TRBV12-3/TRBV12-4	TRBJ2-5	.	TRBD2	CASSFWRGAQETQYF	TGTGCCAGCAGTTTCTGGCGGGGGGCACAAGAGACCCAGTACTTC